The clone carrying this TCR beta chain was observed at least ten times. These data belong to a study of T cells in Graves' hyperthyroidism and ophthalmopathy. Study context: The initial diagnosis was the point when peripheral blood was collected, ahead of any treatment.

Per the germline V gene, CDR1 is GTSNPN and CDR2 is SVGIG (reference sequence). The CDR3 sequence is 15 residues long. The V segment lost 3 bases and the J segment 4 bases; nucleotides outside the gene matches: 5. Amplified TCR beta CDR3 regions came from RNA transcripts. First-round RT-PCR with HTBI primers amplified the TCR CDR3 region. TCRdb reanalysed the multiplex PCR reads using MiXCR and keeps one entry per CDR3 protein. Here the sample spans about 530,000 distinct CDR3 sequences, about a sixth being singletons. The sequencing sample was made of blood. V usage is TRBV30 and J usage is TRBJ2-1; 11 positions match TRBD2. This TCR was sampled from a woman aged 18-35 years with Graves' ophthalmopathy. The CDR3 region is CAWRPGLAAYNEQFF. CDR3 DNA: TGTGCCTGGAGACCGGGACTAGCGGCGTACAATGAGCAGTTCTTC.